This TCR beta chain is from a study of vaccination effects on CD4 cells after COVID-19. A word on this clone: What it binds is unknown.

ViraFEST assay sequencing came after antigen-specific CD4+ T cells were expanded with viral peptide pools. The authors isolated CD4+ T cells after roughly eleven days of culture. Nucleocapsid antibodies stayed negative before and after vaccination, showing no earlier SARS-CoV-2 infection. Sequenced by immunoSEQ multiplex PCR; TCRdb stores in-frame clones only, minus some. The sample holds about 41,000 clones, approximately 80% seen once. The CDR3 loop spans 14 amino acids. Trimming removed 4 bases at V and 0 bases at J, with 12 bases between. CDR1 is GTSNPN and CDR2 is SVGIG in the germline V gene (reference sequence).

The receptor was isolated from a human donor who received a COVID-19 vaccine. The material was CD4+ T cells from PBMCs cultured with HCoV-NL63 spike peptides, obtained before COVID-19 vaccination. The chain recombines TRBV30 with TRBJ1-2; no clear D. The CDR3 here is CAWTREFSNYGYTF. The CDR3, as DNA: TGTGCCTGGACCCGGGAGTTCTCTAACTATGGCTACACCTTC. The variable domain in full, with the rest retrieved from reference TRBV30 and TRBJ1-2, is SQTIHQWPATLVQPVGSPLSLECTVEGTSNPNLYWYRQAAGRGLQLLFYSVGIGQISSEVPQNLSASRPQDRQFILSSKKLLLSDSGFYLCAWTREFSNYGYTFGSGTRLTVV.